This TCR beta chain was obtained from a study of Graves' ophthalmopathy and Graves' hyperthyroidism. Notes on the study in general: Blood samples also showed most expanded thyroid clonotypes exceeding 0.001 frequency.

RNA served as the template for amplifying TCR beta CDR3 regions. Amplification began with first-round RT-PCR using HTBI primers, then second-round multiplex PCR was performed. MiXCR, applied by TCRdb to the multiplex PCR reads, yields one record per CDR3 protein. In the table there are hundreds of thousands of distinct CDR3 sequences, 35% to 50% of which are singletons. The study enrolled ophthalmopathy donors with moderate-to-severe activity, CAS ≥3, NOSPECS ≥4 and duration under 3 months. V lost 6 bases, J lost 0 bases, and 11 bases stayed unmatched. The V gene's germline CDR1 is MGHDK and CDR2 SYGVNS. This CDR3 is 19 amino acids long. This clonotype was seen a few times. As yet, its antigen is unknown.

Sequenced input: peripheral blood. This clonotype was sampled from an adult man with Graves' ophthalmopathy. The chain has TRBV25-1 and TRBJ1-6; 10 bases match TRBD1. In DNA, the CDR3 is TGTGCCAGCAGCCAAGCCGGGACAGGGGAAAGCTCCTATAATTCACCCCTCCACTTT. The encoded protein is CASSQAGTGESSYNSPLHF.